This TCR beta chain was sequenced during a study of blood T cell repertoires in COVID-19. Study-wide context: Both acute and convalescent COVID-19 samples were obtained from the United States, Italy and Spain. In each case, the material was cDNA or gDNA derived from T cells, B-cell-depleted T cells, or PBMCs.

This CDR3 region has 12 residues. CDR1 and CDR2 from the germline V gene are SGHRS and YFSETQ. V was clipped by 7 bases and J by 8 bases, with 15 bases between them. This clone was counted at least ten times. Data came from immunoSEQ multiplex PCR; TCRdb stores just in-frame clones and leaves some out. This sample has some 240,000 clones, with 70% to 90% found just once. Sequencing was performed on peripheral blood. This receptor was obtained from a human donor in a cohort sampled during active COVID-19. V and J are TRBV5-1 and TRBJ1-2; no clear D gene. CDR3 coding DNA: TGCGCCAGCGGAGAGACGACCGGGGGCTACACCTTC. Translated: CASGETTGGYTF.